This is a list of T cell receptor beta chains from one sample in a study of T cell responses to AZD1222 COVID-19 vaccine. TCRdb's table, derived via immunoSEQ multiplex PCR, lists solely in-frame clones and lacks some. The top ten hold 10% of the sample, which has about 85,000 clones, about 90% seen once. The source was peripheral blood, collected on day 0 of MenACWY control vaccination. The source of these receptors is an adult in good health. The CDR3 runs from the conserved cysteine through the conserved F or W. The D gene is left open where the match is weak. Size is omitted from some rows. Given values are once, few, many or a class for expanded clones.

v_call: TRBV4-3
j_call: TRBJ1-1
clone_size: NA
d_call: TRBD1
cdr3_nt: TGCGCCAGCAGTCACGCCGGGACAGAGCAACCTGAAGCTTTCTTT
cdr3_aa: CASSHAGTEQPEAFF

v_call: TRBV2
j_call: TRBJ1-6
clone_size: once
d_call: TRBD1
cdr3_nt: TGTGCCAGCACTACCGTAGGGGACAGGGGGGGAGGCTCCTATAATTCACCCCTCCACTTT
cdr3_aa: CASTTVGDRGGGSYNSPLHF

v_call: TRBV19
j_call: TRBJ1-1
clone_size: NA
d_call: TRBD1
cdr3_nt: TGTGCCAGTAGTATGGGGAGGGGGCGTGAAGCTTTCTTT
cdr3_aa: CASSMGRGREAFF

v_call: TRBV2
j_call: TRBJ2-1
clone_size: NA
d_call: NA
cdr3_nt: TGTGCCAGCGGGTTGAATGAGCAGTTCTTC
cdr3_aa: CASGLNEQFF

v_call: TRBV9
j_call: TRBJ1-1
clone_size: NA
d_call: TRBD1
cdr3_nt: TGTGCCAGCAGCGACCGACAGGGGATGGACACTGAAGCTTTCTTT
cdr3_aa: CASSDRQGMDTEAFF

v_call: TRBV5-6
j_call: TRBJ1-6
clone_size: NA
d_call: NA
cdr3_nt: TGTGCCAGCAGCTTTCTCTGGACAGACCCCTCTATATATAATTCACCCCTCCACTTT
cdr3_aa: CASSFLWTDPSIYNSPLHF

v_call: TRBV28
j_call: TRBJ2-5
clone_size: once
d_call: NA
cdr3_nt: TGTGCCAGCAGTTCCCGGGGAGGGGGAGGAGAGACCCAGTACTTC
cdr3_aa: CASSSRGGGGETQYF

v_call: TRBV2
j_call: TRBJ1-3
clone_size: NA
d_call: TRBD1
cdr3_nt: TGTGCCACCCGAGGGACAGGCTCTGGAAACACCATATATTTT
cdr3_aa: CATRGTGSGNTIYF

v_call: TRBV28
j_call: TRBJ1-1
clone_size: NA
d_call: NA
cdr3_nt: TGTGCCAGCAGCGAGCCAACCCAGGGAATCACTGAAGCTTTCTTT
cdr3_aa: CASSEPTQGITEAFF

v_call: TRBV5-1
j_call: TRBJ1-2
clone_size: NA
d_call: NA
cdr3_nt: TGCGCCAGCAGCTTGGAAGGAAATGGCTACACCTTC
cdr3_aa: CASSLEGNGYTF

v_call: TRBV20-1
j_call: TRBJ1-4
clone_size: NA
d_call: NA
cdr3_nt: TGCAGTGCCCCCGACAATGAAAAACTGTTTTTT
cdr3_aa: CSAPDNEKLFF

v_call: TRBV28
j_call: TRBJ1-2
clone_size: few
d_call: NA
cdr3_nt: TGTGCCAGCAGTTTAAGCTATGGCTACACCTTC
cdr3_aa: CASSLSYGYTF

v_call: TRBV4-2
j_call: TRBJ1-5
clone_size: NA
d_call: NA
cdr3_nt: TGTGCCAGCAGCCAAGAGGACAGCCGCAATCAGCCCCAGCATTTT
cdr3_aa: CASSQEDSRNQPQHF

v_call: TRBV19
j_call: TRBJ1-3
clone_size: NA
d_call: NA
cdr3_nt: TGTGCCAGTAGTTCCGCGTTATCTCGCTCTGGAAACACCATATATTTT
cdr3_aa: CASSSALSRSGNTIYF

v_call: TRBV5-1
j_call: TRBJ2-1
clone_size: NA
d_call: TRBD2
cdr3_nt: TGCGCCAGCAGCTTCAACCCCACTAGCGGGGGGGGATCTAATGAGCAGTTCTTC
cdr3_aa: CASSFNPTSGGGSNEQFF

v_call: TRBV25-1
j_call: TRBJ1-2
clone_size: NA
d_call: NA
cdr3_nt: TGTGCCAGCAGTGGGGGGGCCGGAGCCTATGGCTACACCTTC
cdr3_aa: CASSGGAGAYGYTF

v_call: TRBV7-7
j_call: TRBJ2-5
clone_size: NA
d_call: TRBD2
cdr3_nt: TGTGCCAGCAGCTCCCCTAGCGGGGGGGGGCAAGAGACCCAGTACTTC
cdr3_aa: CASSSPSGGGQETQYF

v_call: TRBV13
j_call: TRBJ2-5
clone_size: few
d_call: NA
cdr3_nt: TGTGCCAGCAGCTTAATTCAGAGTCCGGGGGAGACCCAGTACTTC
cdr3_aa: CASSLIQSPGETQYF

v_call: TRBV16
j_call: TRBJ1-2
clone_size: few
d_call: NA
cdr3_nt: TGTGCCAGCAGCCAATCGGGGGGGGCAGGGAGTTCCGGCGGCTACACCTTC
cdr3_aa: CASSQSGGAGSSGGYTF

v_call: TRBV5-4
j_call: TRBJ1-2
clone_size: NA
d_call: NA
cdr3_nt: TGTGCCAGCAGCTTGGGGCAGATTGATGGCTACACCTTC
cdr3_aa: CASSLGQIDGYTF

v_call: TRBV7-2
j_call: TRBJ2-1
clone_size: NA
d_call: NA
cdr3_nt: TGTGCCAGCAGCTTACCCCGAACGGGCGATGAGCAGTTCTTC
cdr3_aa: CASSLPRTGDEQFF

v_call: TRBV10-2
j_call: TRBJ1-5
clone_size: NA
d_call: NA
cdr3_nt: TGCGCCAGCAGTGAGCTCAATCAGCCCCAGCATTTT
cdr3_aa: CASSELNQPQHF

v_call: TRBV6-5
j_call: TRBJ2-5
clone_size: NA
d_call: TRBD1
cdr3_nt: TGTGCCAGCAGCAGGGACAGGGAGAGGGAGACCCAGTACTTC
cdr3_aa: CASSRDRERETQYF

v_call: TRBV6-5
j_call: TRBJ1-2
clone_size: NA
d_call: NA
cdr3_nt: TGTGCCAGCAGTTCCTGGCCTACAGGGAACTATGGCTACACCTTC
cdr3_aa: CASSSWPTGNYGYTF

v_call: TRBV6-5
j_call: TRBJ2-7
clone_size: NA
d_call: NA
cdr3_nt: TGTGCCAGCAGTCTCGCGGGGAGTTTTTCCTACGAGCAGTACTTC
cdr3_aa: CASSLAGSFSYEQYF

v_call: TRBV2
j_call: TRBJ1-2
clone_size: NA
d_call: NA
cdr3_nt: TGTGCCAGCAGGTTAAGACGCGGCTACACCTTC
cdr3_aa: CASRLRRGYTF

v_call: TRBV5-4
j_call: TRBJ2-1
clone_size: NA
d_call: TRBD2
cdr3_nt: TGTGCCAGCAGCTTGGATGGGCTAGCGGGGGGGTTTATCTCCTACAATGAGCAGTTCTTC
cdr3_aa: CASSLDGLAGGFISYNEQFF

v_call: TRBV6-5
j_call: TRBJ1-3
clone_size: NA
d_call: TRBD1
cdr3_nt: TGTGCCAGCACGGGGATGGACAGGGCCGGAAACACCATATATTTT
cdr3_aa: CASTGMDRAGNTIYF

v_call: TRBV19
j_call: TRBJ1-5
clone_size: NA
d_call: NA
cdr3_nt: TGTGCCAGTAGTATATCGGGTGCAAGCAATCAGCCCCAGCATTTT
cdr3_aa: CASSISGASNQPQHF

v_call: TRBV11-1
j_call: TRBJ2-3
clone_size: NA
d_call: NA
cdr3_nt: TGTGCCAGCAGTTCAGCGGGTCTCACAGATACGCAGTATTTT
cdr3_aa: CASSSAGLTDTQYF

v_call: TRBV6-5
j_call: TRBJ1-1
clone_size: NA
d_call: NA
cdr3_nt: TGTGCCAGCAGTTACTTGTCAGCGAACACTGAAGCTTTCTTT
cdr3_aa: CASSYLSANTEAFF

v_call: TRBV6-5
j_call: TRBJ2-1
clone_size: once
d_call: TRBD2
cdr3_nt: TGTGCCAGCAAAGTGGGACTAGCGGTTAACAATGAGCAGTTCTTC
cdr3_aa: CASKVGLAVNNEQFF

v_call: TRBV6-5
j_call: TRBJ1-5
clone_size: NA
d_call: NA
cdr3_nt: TGTGCCAGCAGCCCACGGGCTAATCAGCCCCAGCATTTT
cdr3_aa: CASSPRANQPQHF

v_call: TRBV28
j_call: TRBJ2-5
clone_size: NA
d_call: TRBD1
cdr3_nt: TGTGCCAGCAGTTTAGCCGGGACAGGAGAAGAGACCCAGTACTTC
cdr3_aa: CASSLAGTGEETQYF

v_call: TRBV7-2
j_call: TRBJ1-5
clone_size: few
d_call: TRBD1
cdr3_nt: TGTGCCAGCAGCTTAGGGTCAGGGGGGGATCAGCCCCAGCATTTT
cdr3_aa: CASSLGSGGDQPQHF

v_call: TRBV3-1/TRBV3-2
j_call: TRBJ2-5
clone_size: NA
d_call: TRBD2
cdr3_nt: TGTGCCAGCAGCCACTCAGGGACTAGCGGCCAAGAGACCCAGTACTTC
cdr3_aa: CASSHSGTSGQETQYF

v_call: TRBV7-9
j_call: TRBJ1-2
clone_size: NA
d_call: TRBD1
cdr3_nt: TGTGCCAGCAGCTTAGGACAGGGTCTTGGCTATGGCTACACCTTC
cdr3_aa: CASSLGQGLGYGYTF

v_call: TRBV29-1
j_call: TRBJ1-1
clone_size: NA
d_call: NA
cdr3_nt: TGCAGCGCCGGGACGGCTATATCACCTTTCTTT
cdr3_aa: CSAGTAISPFF

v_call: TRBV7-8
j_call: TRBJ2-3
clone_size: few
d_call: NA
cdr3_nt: TGTGCCAGCAGCTTGCCGCAACGCACAGATACGCAGTATTTT
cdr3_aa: CASSLPQRTDTQYF

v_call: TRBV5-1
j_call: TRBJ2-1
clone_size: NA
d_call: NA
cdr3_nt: TGCGCCAGCAGCTTGGAGGGAATTTACAATGAGCAGTTCTTC
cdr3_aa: CASSLEGIYNEQFF

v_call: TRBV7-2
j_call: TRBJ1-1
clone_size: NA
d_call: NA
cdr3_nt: TGTGCCAGCAGCACTCCAGGGACAGAAGCTTTCTTT
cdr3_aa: CASSTPGTEAFF

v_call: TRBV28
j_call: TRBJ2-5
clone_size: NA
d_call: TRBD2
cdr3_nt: TGTGCCAGCAGTTTTTATGGGCGGGGGGGCCGGCAAGAGACCCAGTACTTC
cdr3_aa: CASSFYGRGGRQETQYF

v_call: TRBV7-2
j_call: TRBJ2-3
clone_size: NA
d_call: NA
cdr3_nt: TGTGCCAGCAGCACCGACTCCCCGGGGTGGGGAACAGATACGCAGTATTTT
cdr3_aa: CASSTDSPGWGTDTQYF

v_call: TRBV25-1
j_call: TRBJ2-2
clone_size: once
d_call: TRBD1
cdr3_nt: TGTGCCAGCAGCCACGCCGGGACAGCTAACACCGGGGAGCTGTTTTTT
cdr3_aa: CASSHAGTANTGELFF

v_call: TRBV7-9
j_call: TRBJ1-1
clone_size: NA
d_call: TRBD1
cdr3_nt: TGTGCCAGCAGCTTAGGTGGACAGGCTGAAGCTTTCTTT
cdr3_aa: CASSLGGQAEAFF

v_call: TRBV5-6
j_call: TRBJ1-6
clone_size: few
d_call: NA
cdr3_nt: TGTGCCAGCAGCCAGCTCATCCTCTCCTATAATTCACCCCTCCACTTT
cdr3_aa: CASSQLILSYNSPLHF

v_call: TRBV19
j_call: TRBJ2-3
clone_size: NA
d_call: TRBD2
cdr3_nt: TGTGCCAGTAGTATAGGGACTAGCGGGGGGCTTACAGATACGCAGTATTTT
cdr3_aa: CASSIGTSGGLTDTQYF